The present TCR beta chain was sequenced within a study of T cell responses to AZD1222 COVID-19 vaccine. Points from the study as a whole: Targeting of unmutated variant regions was reportedly seen in nearly half of spike-specific TCRs. Clonal diversity was possibly underestimated, and the donors were mostly white British, with more females. Spike-specific TCR breadth and depth rose after two AZD1222 doses. Dominant CD4 TCR responses targeted spike regions 160-218 and 743-854.

Libraries were prepared by immunoSEQ multiplex PCR; TCRdb keeps only in-frame clonotypes and omits some of them. The data show fewer than 200,000 clones, with around 89% seen just once and roughly 6.5% held by the top ten. As for this clone: Its cognate antigen is unknown.

Material: peripheral blood, obtained on day 0 of AZD1222 vaccination. The TCR originated in an adult in good health.

CDR3 in amino acids: CASSAQTGFQSPLHF. DNA for the CDR3: TGTGCCAGCAGCGCCCAGACAGGGTTTCAATCACCCCTCCACTTT. The rearrangement uses TRBV9 and TRBJ1-6; 7 bases map to TRBD1. The V and J ends lost 3 bases and 10 bases, in that order; junction bases with no gene match: 10. This CDR3 has 15 residues. In germline, CDR1 is SGDLS, CDR2 YYNGEE.